This T cell receptor (beta chain) is drawn from a study of blood T cell repertoires in COVID-19. How the authors handled the data: Cell counts per sample came from amplifying reference gene primers. Clones were sequenced by immunoSEQ multiplex PCR, and TCRdb holds only the in-frame ones, with some missing. D and trimming come from the DNA, and the V and J calls and clone size come from that table. The sample consists of about 33,000 clones, about 88% of them appearing once. The TCR originated in a human donor in a cohort sampled during active COVID-19. The sequenced sample was peripheral blood.

The CDR3 spells CASSLRGGADQPQHF. Written as DNA, the CDR3 is TGTGCCAGCAGCTTACGGGGCGGGGCTGATCAGCCCCAGCATTTT. The genes are TRBV7-9 and TRBJ1-5; TRBD1 is a possible D gene (5 bases). V shed 2 bases and J shed 5 bases, with 13 bases lying between them. Germline CDR1 reads SEHNR; CDR2 reads FQNEAQ (reference sequence). There are 15 residues in the CDR3. Variable domain in full (rest from reference TRBV7-9 and TRBJ1-5): DTGVSQNPRHKITKRGQNVTFRCDPISEHNRLYWYRQTLGQGPEFLTYFQNEAQLEKSRLLSDRFSAERPKGSFSTLEIQRTEQGDSAMYLCASSLRGGADQPQHFGDGTRLSIL.